These T cell receptor beta chains were read from a single sample in a study of blood T cell repertoires in COVID-19. TCRdb keeps only in-frame clones here, not all; method: immunoSEQ multiplex PCR. The profile shows roughly 250,000 clones, roughly 86% of them singletons. The sequenced material came from peripheral blood. Source of these receptors: a man between 45 and 60 years old with acute or convalescent COVID-19. CDR3s include the opening cysteine and the closing phenylalanine or tryptophan. D genes are given only for firm matches. Size is omitted from some rows. Given values are once, few, many or a class for expanded clones.

cdr3_nt cdr3_aa d_call clone_size cdr3_length j_call v_call
TGTGCCAGCAGACCCGGGACAGCAAACATTCAGTACTTC CASRPGTANIQYF TRBD1 NA 13 TRBJ2-4 TRBV7-8
TGTGCCAGTAGTAAGACAGGGGGGTTATACACTGAAGCTTTCTTT CASSKTGGLYTEAFF TRBD1 NA 15 TRBJ1-1 TRBV19
TGTGCCAGCAGCGCTAGCGGGAGGGAGAGGGAGACCCAGTACTTC CASSASGRERETQYF TRBD2 once 15 TRBJ2-5 TRBV9
TGTGCCAGCAGTTTGGAGCCACGTGGCCAGCAGTACTTC CASSLEPRGQQYF NA NA 13 TRBJ2-7 TRBV27
TGTGCCAGCAGCCAAGAATCAGGATCACTCCACTTT CASSQESGSLHF NA NA 12 TRBJ1-6 TRBV3-1/TRBV3-2
TGTGCCTCCCGGGGATACAATCAGCCCCAGCATTTT CASRGYNQPQHF NA NA 12 TRBJ1-5 TRBV19
TGTGCCAGCAGCTCTACCGGGACAGATGGAAACACCATATATTTT CASSSTGTDGNTIYF TRBD1 NA 15 TRBJ1-3 TRBV28
TGTGCCAGCAGCCAACGTGGGGTCAGACAGGGCGGACCGAACACTGAAGCTTTCTTT CASSQRGVRQGGPNTEAFF TRBD1 NA 19 TRBJ1-1 TRBV2
TGTGCCAGCAGCTTATTCTGGTCGCGACAGACCTACGAGCAGTACTTC CASSLFWSRQTYEQYF NA NA 16 TRBJ2-7 TRBV11-2
TGCGCCAGCAGCTTTTATAAGGGGGCAAGCTCCTACAATGAGCAGTTCTTC CASSFYKGASSYNEQFF TRBD1 once 17 TRBJ2-1 TRBV5-1
TGTGCCAGTAGTTCGCGGACAGGGGGCTGGCGGGATTCACCCCTCCACTTT CASSSRTGGWRDSPLHF TRBD1 NA 17 TRBJ1-6 TRBV19
TGCGCCAGCAGTGGGCGAACAGGGCGCGATGAGCAGTTCTTC CASSGRTGRDEQFF NA NA 14 TRBJ2-1 TRBV10-1
TGTGCCAGCAGTTACAGGCAGGGCTATGGCTACACCTTC CASSYRQGYGYTF NA NA 13 TRBJ1-2 TRBV6-5
TGTGCCACCAGCGTCACAGGGGTTCGCTACGAGCAGTACTTC CATSVTGVRYEQYF TRBD1 NA 14 TRBJ2-7 TRBV15
TGTGCCTGGAGATCCGGGACAGGACTTGAAAAACTGTTTTTT CAWRSGTGLEKLFF TRBD1 NA 14 TRBJ1-4 TRBV30
TGTGCCAGCAGTGAAGTTGGCAGGGGCAATTCACCCCTCCACTTT CASSEVGRGNSPLHF NA NA 15 TRBJ1-6 TRBV6-1
TGTGCCAGCAGACCGATCACAGGGGCTAGATGGGTGAACACTGAAGCTTTCTTT CASRPITGARWVNTEAFF TRBD1 NA 18 TRBJ1-1 TRBV27
TGCAGTGCTAGTACTAGCGGGCCCTCCTACAATGAGCAGTTCTTC CSASTSGPSYNEQFF TRBD2 NA 15 TRBJ2-1 TRBV20-1
TGTGCCTGGAGTGTAGAGTTTGTGACCCAGTACTTC CAWSVEFVTQYF NA NA 12 TRBJ2-5 TRBV30
TGTGCCTGGAGTCCGCTAGCGGGGGGGACAGATACGCAGTATTTT CAWSPLAGGTDTQYF TRBD2 NA 15 TRBJ2-3 TRBV30
TGTGCCAGCAGTGCCGGGACAGGGGGCTCTGGAAACACCATATATTTT CASSAGTGGSGNTIYF TRBD1 NA 16 TRBJ1-3 TRBV25-1
TGTGCCAGCAGCCAGAGCGGGAGACCAGATACGCAGTATTTT CASSQSGRPDTQYF TRBD2 few 14 TRBJ2-3 TRBV5-4
TGTGCCAGCAGTTACGAGGTGGTAGATGAAGCTTTCTTT CASSYEVVDEAFF NA NA 13 TRBJ1-1 TRBV6-5
TGTGCCAGCAGTGAGACGGGCAGGGTGAGGCCGAGGACCGGGGAGCTGTTTTTT CASSETGRVRPRTGELFF NA NA 18 TRBJ2-2 TRBV6-1
TGTGCCATCAGTGCGGGAAAGAGCACAGATACGCAGTATTTT CAISAGKSTDTQYF NA NA 14 TRBJ2-3 TRBV10-3
TGTGCCAGCAGTCGGGCAGGGGACACCGGGGAGCTGTTTTTT CASSRAGDTGELFF NA once 14 TRBJ2-2 TRBV5-5
TGTGCCAGCAGCCTTCTAGCGGGGTACACCGGGGAGCTGTTTTTT CASSLLAGYTGELFF TRBD2 NA 15 TRBJ2-2 TRBV27
TGTGCCAGCAGCCCAAGACTAGCGGGAGAGAGCTCCTACGAGCAGTACTTC CASSPRLAGESSYEQYF TRBD2 NA 17 TRBJ2-7 TRBV7-6
TGTGCCAGCAGTGAAGTGGTCGGGAGTCAGCCCCAGCATTTT CASSEVVGSQPQHF NA NA 14 TRBJ1-5 TRBV2
TGTGCCAGTAGTCAGCGGGGCTACGAGCAGTACTTC CASSQRGYEQYF TRBD2 NA 12 TRBJ2-7 TRBV19
TGTGCCAGCAGATTAGTAGCGAACACTGAAGCTTTCTTT CASRLVANTEAFF NA few 13 TRBJ1-1 TRBV27
TGTGCCAGCAGCCCTCGAGTGACCGGGGAGCTGTTTTTT CASSPRVTGELFF NA NA 13 TRBJ2-2 TRBV5-8
TGTGCCAGCACAAAGATAGCAACTAATGAAAAACTGTTTTTT CASTKIATNEKLFF NA NA 14 TRBJ1-4 TRBV25-1
TGTGCCAGCTCACCACCTACCGGGACAGGTGCCTACGAGCAGTACTTC CASSPPTGTGAYEQYF TRBD1 NA 16 TRBJ2-7 TRBV18
TGTGCCAGCAGCTCCGAGCGGGAGTTGAATGAGCAGTTCTTC CASSSERELNEQFF TRBD2 NA 14 TRBJ2-1 TRBV7-6
TGTGCCAGCAGCCCAGATGGGACAGGGGGCGCTTTGAAGAAGTACTTC CASSPDGTGGALKKYF TRBD1 NA 16 TRBJ2-4 TRBV5-4
TGTGCCAGCAGTTTATCGAGACAGGGGTATCAAGAGACCCAGTACTTC CASSLSRQGYQETQYF TRBD1 NA 16 TRBJ2-5 TRBV27
TGTGCCAGCAGTGGGAATGCCCGACAGGTCGATCAGCCCCAGCATTTT CASSGNARQVDQPQHF NA NA 16 TRBJ1-5 TRBV2
TGCGCCAGCAGCTTGGTTGGTAGCGGGGGGGTTACAGATACGCAGTATTTT CASSLVGSGGVTDTQYF TRBD2 NA 17 TRBJ2-3 TRBV5-1
TGTGCCAGCAGTTACGGGCAGGGAGGTCAGCCCCAGCATTTT CASSYGQGGQPQHF NA NA 14 TRBJ1-5 TRBV6-6
TGTGCCTGGAGTGTCCTGGGCAACACTGAAGCTTTCTTT CAWSVLGNTEAFF NA NA 13 TRBJ1-1 TRBV30
TGTGCCAGCAGCCATAGCTATAGCAATCAGCCCCAGCATTTT CASSHSYSNQPQHF NA NA 14 TRBJ1-5 TRBV3-1/TRBV3-2
TGCGCCAGCAGCTCTTTGGGCGGCAATCAGCCCCAGCATTTT CASSSLGGNQPQHF NA once 14 TRBJ1-5 TRBV5-1
TGTGCCAGCAGTCCGACTAGCGACTACAATGAGCAGTTCTTC CASSPTSDYNEQFF TRBD2 NA 14 TRBJ2-1 TRBV6-5
TGTGCCAGCAGTTCCACTAGCGTCTCCTACAATGAGCAGTTCTTC CASSSTSVSYNEQFF TRBD2 NA 15 TRBJ2-1 TRBV6-6
TGCAGCGTTGTCCAGACAGGGGCCTTTAATGAAGCTTTCTTT CSVVQTGAFNEAFF TRBD1 NA 14 TRBJ1-1 TRBV29-1
TGTGCCATCGGAGGGGACAGGGCGGCCGGGGAGCTGTTTTTT CAIGGDRAAGELFF TRBD1 NA 14 TRBJ2-2 TRBV10-3
TGTGCCAGCAGTTTACATCCTAGCGGGGCTAGCACAGATACGCAGTATTTT CASSLHPSGASTDTQYF TRBD2 NA 17 TRBJ2-3 TRBV28
TGCGCCAGCAGCGTGGGACAGGGGAGAACAGATACGCAGTATTTT CASSVGQGRTDTQYF TRBD1 NA 15 TRBJ2-3 TRBV5-1
TGTGCCAGCAGCCAAGGCGGGAGCTCTGGAAACACCATATATTTT CASSQGGSSGNTIYF NA NA 15 TRBJ1-3 TRBV3-1/TRBV3-2
TGTGCCAGCAGCCAAGATGGCAGGGGGAAGTATGGCTACACCTTC CASSQDGRGKYGYTF TRBD1 NA 15 TRBJ1-2 TRBV3-1/TRBV3-2
TGTGCCAGCAGTTTCCAGGGGCTCCCTGTTCAAGCTTTCTTT CASSFQGLPVQAFF NA NA 14 TRBJ1-1 TRBV27
TGTGCCAGCAGTCAAGGGACTAGCGGAATGAACACAGATACGCAGTATTTT CASSQGTSGMNTDTQYF TRBD2 NA 17 TRBJ2-3 TRBV28
TGTGCCAGTAGTATCATGGCAGAGGCCTACGAGCAGTACTTC CASSIMAEAYEQYF NA NA 14 TRBJ2-7 TRBV19
TGTGCCAGCAGCCAGGAGGGAGAGGATGAAAAACTGTTTTTT CASSQEGEDEKLFF NA NA 14 TRBJ1-4 TRBV6-5